This record concerns one TCR beta chain sequence. Its target antigen remains unknown. No much larger clonotype is one base removed from it; base qualities were not supplied. This record comes from a study of cytomegalovirus exposure and HLA in healthy donors (dated by TCRdb to 2016 to 2017). In terms of the full investigation: The roughly 650 repertoires of the first cohort and the 95 to 150 validation repertoires were produced on the same platform, according to a later analysis. To predict cytomegalovirus infection status, the study combined high-throughput TCR immunosequencing, statistical association of individual TCRs with disease status, and machine learning. The study was designed to test whether signatures of past pathogen exposure could be identified by cataloging public T cell receptors. Besides the first cohort of hundreds of subjects, a separate validation cohort made up of 120 different subjects was used. The investigation overall reported the following: A later analysis lacked HLA typing for the validation cohort, so it scored co-occurrence in that cohort across all 120 or so repertoires. Most TCR sequences were seen in very few donors, while some public TCRs were found in many individuals. The authors suggested that the approach could potentially be generalized to other disease states and immunological phenotypes. Cytomegalovirus status was reported to be diagnosed by the classifier with high specificity and sensitivity in both the original and validation cohorts. In vitro tests confirmed that a few of the cytomegalovirus-associated TCR beta chains recognize cytomegalovirus antigens. Subsequent analysis determined that TCRs grouped into clusters in the first cohort also showed a tendency toward co-occurrence across the 130 or so validation repertoires, and approximately 94% of cluster scores exceeded 0. The study gave a list of 150 to 200 TCR beta chains associated with cytomegalovirus.

Separate from the approximately 700-subject first cohort, the validation cohort of some 130 subjects was the group to which the donors belonged. Library preparation used the immunoSEQ multiplex PCR assay. As for how the authors treated the data: A statistical classification framework was built to diagnose cytomegalovirus status from the catalog of TCR beta chain sequences. Imported from immuneACCESS, the table was reduced by TCRdb to in-frame sequences with V and J called. These copies leave out some clones; in studies compared against another copy, an unresolved V gene accounts for under half, and the cause of the remainder is not known. V and J calls and clone size come straight from that table; D and trimming were deduced from the DNA. This sample holds about 360,000 clones; roughly 88% were observed only once. The ten largest make up 0.65% to 0.95% of the sample. Sequencing was carried out using PBMCs. This receptor was identified in a woman aged 18-35 years in good health and CMV-seronegative.

Here is the DNA: TGTGCCAGCAGCTTACAGACAGTTTTCTCTGGAAACACCATATATTTT. This gives the protein CASSLQTVFSGNTIYF. Recombination linked TRBV5-5 to TRBJ1-3; TRBD1 is a possible D gene, resting on 5 matching bases. Taken from cysteine to phenylalanine, the CDR3 has 16 residues. Just the 48-base CDR3 DNA is kept, in frame starting at base 1. Cut back by 2 bases and 0 bases, the V and J ends lie 12 bases apart. The germline V gene (reference sequence) gives CDR1 as SGHKS and CDR2 as YYEKEE.